The text below deals with one T cell receptor beta chain. The target of this receptor is not known. Base qualities are not recorded, but no much larger clone differs from it by a single base. This sample is drawn from a study of cytomegalovirus exposure and HLA in healthy donors (TCRdb year 2017). General notes on the study: An earlier analysis of fewer than 750 of the donors reported over 250 Gb of sequence data and approximately 120 million unique TCR beta sequences obtained from about 180 million T cells. Roughly 310 gigabases of sequencing data and tens of millions of unique TCR sequences were included in an early release covering several hundred HLA-typed donors. Among the approximately 430 genotyped donors, approximately 76% belonged to the genetic ancestry cluster associated with self-reported Caucasian donors. The study was designed to test whether signatures of past pathogen exposure could be identified by cataloging public T cell receptors. Using immunosequencing, the study profiled T cell repertoires from approximately 700 subjects and related those repertoires to cytomegalovirus serostatus. Along with the approximately 700-subject first cohort, a separate validation cohort of over a hundred different subjects was used. To predict cytomegalovirus infection status, the study brought together high-throughput TCR immunosequencing, statistical association of individual TCRs with disease status, and machine learning. In a later analysis, previously published TCR beta repertoires from 500 to 750 donors were re-analyzed and high-resolution HLA genotyping was added so that TCR occurrence patterns could be studied. Rather than using new phenotypic data, the later analysis identified candidate immune exposures from TCR beta sequences and from how often those sequences occurred across donors. An earlier analysis of 587 of the donors applied high-throughput TCR beta sequencing to assess whether each TCR beta V gene segment acted as functional or pseudogenic. Donor age, sex, ethnicity and CMV serostatus were compiled together with the repertoire data. A later genetic analysis took genome-wide SNP genotypes for about three fifths of the roughly 670 donors and used that subset as a discovery cohort. All discovery cohort repertoires had been generated on a single sequencing platform. Class I and class II HLA loci were covered by the typing at four-digit resolution. Typing coverage differed by locus: A, B, C, DRB1 and DQB1 were typed in roughly 620-630 donors, DQA1 in about 550, DPA1 in some 610, and DPB1 in around 440. A handful of DR-DQ haplotypes were treated as single units for association and clustering because of strong linkage in the cohort. Among some 410 genotyped donors of the cohort, an average of around 240,000 unique TCR beta nucleotide sequences was sequenced per donor, of which about 19% were non-productive. Results the study describes overall, beyond this receptor: Broadly in line with IMGT annotations, most TCR beta V segments showed up in productive rearrangements about 87% or about 30% of the time in an earlier analysis of approximately 600 of the donors. In a later analysis, the rate of TCR association differed among HLA loci, with DRB1 alleles having the most associated TCRs and HLA-C alleles having the fewest. A group of highly shared sequence variants was considered likely to be a technical artifact of the sequencing pipeline. Correlated functional status among segregating V segments might be attributable to linkage disequilibrium, but an unknown experimental factor could not be ruled out. The presence/absence analyses assumed that sequencing depth was roughly uniform across donors, and that assumption may not be true. In a later analysis, several top co-occurrence clusters were reported to appear linked to parvovirus B19, influenza, CMV and Epstein-Barr virus. A total of 150 to 200 TCR beta chains were listed by the study as associated with cytomegalovirus. A later analysis found that HLA-associated TCR beta chains were more clonally expanded and had lower generation probabilities than equally common non-associated chains. An association between a missense DCLRE1C variant and V-gene and J-gene trimming of TCR beta chains was found in a later genetic analysis and replicated in an independent cohort. The authors suggested that the approach could potentially be generalized to other disease states and immunological phenotypes. Because counts were too low, about 18 rarely observed V segments, including chromosome 9 orphons, were excluded from the earlier analysis of 587 of the donors. In this cohort, only TCR beta chains were sequenced, and detectable features were limited by the absence of alpha or paired-chain data. When HLA alleles, especially DR and DQ, strongly co-occurred, TCR associations were difficult to assign to individual alleles. In vitro tests confirmed that a few of the cytomegalovirus-associated TCR beta chains recognize cytomegalovirus antigens. In a later analysis, most CMV-associated TCR beta chains were found to appear HLA-restricted, with HLA associations seemingly driven largely by CMV exposure. Some IMGT-functional V segments, including TRBV6-2 and TRBV6-3, could not be told apart with the 87-base-pair reads, so those segments were excluded. A later analysis associated 16,951 TCR beta sequences with specific HLA alleles at a false discovery rate of 0.05. Across donors, most TCR sequences were observed very rarely, whereas some public TCRs were present in many individuals. For the cohort, immune exposure information was limited to CMV serostatus. Because some donors lacked HLA typing at each locus, the association tests relied only on the typed subset. Cytomegalovirus status was reported to be diagnosed by the classifier with high specificity and sensitivity in both the original and validation cohorts. A further reported finding was that TCR beta sequences accurately predicted the HLA-A and HLA-B alleles for most subjects in the first cohort. According to a later genetic analysis, donors in an Asian-associated ancestry cluster had fewer N-insertions in productive TCRs than the roughly 660-donor mean.

To prepare the library, the immunoSEQ multiplex PCR assay was applied. For the multiplex PCR, a mixture combining 60 forward primers for TCR Vbeta segments and 13 reverse primers for TCR Jbeta segments was used. The CDR3 region of rearranged TCR beta genes was amplified from genomic DNA with a multiplex PCR assay. The amplified TCR beta libraries were sequenced on the Illumina HiSeq System as 87-base-pair reads. For the original study's pipeline: A later analysis counted around 72 million unique TCR beta chains across the 500 to 850 repertoires, and about 10 million of these chains were shared by at least two donors. Raw reads were error-corrected and collapsed into unique sequences by a nearest-neighbor algorithm in which closely related sequences were merged to remove PCR and sequencing errors. V, D and J gene segments were assigned by aligning CDR3 sequences to IMGT reference sequences. For a sequence to be retained, at least a six-nucleotide match to both a V gene segment and a J gene segment was required. Rearrangements were classified as productive when the CDR3 lacked stop codons and remained in frame with V and J, and all other rearrangements were classified as non-productive. Following IMGT convention, CDR3 was defined as the stretch from the second conserved V-encoded cysteine to the conserved J-encoded phenylalanine. In an earlier analysis of around 640 of the donors, sequences lacking an unambiguous match to a single V gene segment were excluded. In an earlier analysis of a few hundred of the donors, a V segment was called functional when productive rearrangements were above 56.7%, and segregating when the standard deviation between donors exceeded 5%. A statistical classification framework was developed to diagnose cytomegalovirus status using the catalog of TCR beta chain sequences. V and J gene assignment, in a later analysis, came from comparing TCR nucleotide sequences with IMGT/GENE-DB human TR gene sequences. In a later analysis, CDR3 sequences and most-parsimonious VDJ recombination scenarios were assigned using the TCRdist pipeline. A later analysis defined each TCR beta chain by its CDR3 amino acid sequence plus V-gene family, and excluded reads lacking a unique V-gene family. As a way to deal with suspected cross-contamination and a sequencing artifact, a later analysis dropped under 600 nucleotide sequences that were highly shared and had low generation probability. In a later analysis, a clonal expansion index was calculated for each public chain from normalized within-repertoire ranks of inferred template counts. In a later analysis, generation probabilities were computed using a VDJ recombination model fitted to out-of-frame rearrangements, and the results were checked against IGoR. A later analysis scored TCR-TCR, TCR-HLA and TCR-CMV co-occurrence with hypergeometric tests, applying a repertoire-size bias correction to TCR pairs. In a later analysis, false discovery rates were estimated by permuting HLA or CMV assignments 20 times. A later analysis grouped co-occurring TCRs with DBSCAN, adding TCRdist sequence similarity when clustering within HLA-allele-positive subsets. For co-occurrence clustering, repertoires with fewer than 30,000 or more than 120,000 public chains were excluded, along with 4 to 6 repertoires with anomalous nucleotide sharing. The table comes from immuneACCESS by way of TCRdb, which keeps in-frame sequences with V and J called. Part of the clones is missing from these tables; in studies checked, under half for an unresolved V gene and the rest for unknown reasons. D and trimming come from the DNA, and the V and J calls and clone size come from that table. This sample has hundreds of thousands of clones in its table, and roughly 82% of those were observed once. Approximately 6.5% of the sample belongs to the ten largest clones.

The cohort was made up of 666 healthy bone marrow donors. At the time of sampling, all cohort members were nominally healthy, though unrecorded immune exposures were likely present. The donor tested CMV seropositive and was one of the 289 seropositive cohort members. Every donor gave a peripheral blood sample, and the peripheral blood mononuclear cells from that sample were used for TCR beta sequencing. Genomic DNA extraction from the blood cell samples was performed with the Qiagen DNeasy Blood Extraction Kit. Trimming takes 4 bases from V and 7 bases from J, and the germline ends sit 14 bases apart. CDR1 is given as SGHDN and CDR2 as FVKESK, both from the germline V gene. The CDR3 spans 14 residues, from the cysteine through the phenylalanine. Left in the record is the CDR3 DNA by itself, 42 bases read in frame from the first base.

The sequencing sample was made of PBMCs. The chain links TRBV14 with TRBJ1-5; the D region possibly corresponds to TRBD1 (5 bases align). This clonotype was obtained from a middle-aged man in good health and CMV-seropositive. The nucleotide sequence reads TGTGCCAGCAGCCCATTAGGGGCGAAGCAGCCCCAGCATTTT. Its translation is CASSPLGAKQPQHF.